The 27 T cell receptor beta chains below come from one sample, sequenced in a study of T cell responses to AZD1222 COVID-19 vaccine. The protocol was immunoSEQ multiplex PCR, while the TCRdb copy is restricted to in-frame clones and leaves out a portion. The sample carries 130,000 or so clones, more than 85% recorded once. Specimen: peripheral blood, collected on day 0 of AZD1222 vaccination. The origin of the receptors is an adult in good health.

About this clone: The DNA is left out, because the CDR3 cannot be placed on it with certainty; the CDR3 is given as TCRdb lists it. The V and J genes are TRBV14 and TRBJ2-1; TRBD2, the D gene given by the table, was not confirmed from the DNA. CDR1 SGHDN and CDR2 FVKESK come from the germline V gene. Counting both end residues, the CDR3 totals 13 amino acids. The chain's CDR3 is CASSASGAVLRIF.

CDR3 coding DNA: TGTGCCAGCAGTGGAACAGGGAGAGGCAATCAGCCCCAGCATTTT. This sequence encodes CASSGTGRGNQPQHF. The chain carries TRBV2 and TRBJ1-5, with D maybe TRBD1 (6 bases). Germline V CDR1 and CDR2: SNHLY, FYNNEI. The germline V and J ends were trimmed by 4 bases and 2 bases, with 12 bases remaining between them. The CDR3 covers 15 residues.

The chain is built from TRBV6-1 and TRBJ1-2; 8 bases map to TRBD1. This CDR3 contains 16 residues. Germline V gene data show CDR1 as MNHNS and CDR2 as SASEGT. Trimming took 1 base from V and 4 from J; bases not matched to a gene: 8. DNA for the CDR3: TGTGCCAGCAGTGAAGTAATGACAGGGGTTCCCTATGGCTACACCTTC. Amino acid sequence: CASSEVMTGVPYGYTF.

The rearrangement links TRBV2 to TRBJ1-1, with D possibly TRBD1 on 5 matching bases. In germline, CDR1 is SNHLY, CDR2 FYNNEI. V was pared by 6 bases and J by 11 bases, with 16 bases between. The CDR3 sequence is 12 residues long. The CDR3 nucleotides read TGTGCCAGCAGGAGGGACGGTGTTTTGGCTTTCTTT. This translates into CASRRDGVLAFF.

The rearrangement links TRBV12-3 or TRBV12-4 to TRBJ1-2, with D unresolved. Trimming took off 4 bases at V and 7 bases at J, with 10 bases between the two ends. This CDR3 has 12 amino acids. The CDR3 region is CASSSLGLGYTF. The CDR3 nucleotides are TGTGCCAGCAGTTCGTTGGGTCTTGGCTACACCTTC.

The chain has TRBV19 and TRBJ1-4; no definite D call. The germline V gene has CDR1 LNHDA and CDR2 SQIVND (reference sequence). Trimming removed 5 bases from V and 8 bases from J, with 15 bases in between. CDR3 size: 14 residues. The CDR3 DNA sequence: TGTGCCAGTAGTCCCGGACCGGGAGGGGAAAAACTGTTTTTT. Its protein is CASSPGPGGEKLFF.

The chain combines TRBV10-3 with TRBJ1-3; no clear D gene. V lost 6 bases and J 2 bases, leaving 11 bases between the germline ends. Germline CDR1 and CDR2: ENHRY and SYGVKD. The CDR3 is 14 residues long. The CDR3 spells CAISPTNPGNTIYF. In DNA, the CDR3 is TGTGCCATCAGCCCGACTAACCCTGGAAACACCATATATTTT.

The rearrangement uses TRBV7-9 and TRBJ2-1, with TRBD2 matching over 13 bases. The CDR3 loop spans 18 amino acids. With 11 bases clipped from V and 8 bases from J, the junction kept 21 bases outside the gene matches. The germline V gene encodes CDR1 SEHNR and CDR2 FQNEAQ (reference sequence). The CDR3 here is CASSQLPSTSGGAHEQFF. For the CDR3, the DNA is TGTGCCTCCTCCCAGCTTCCCTCAACTAGCGGGGGGGCCCATGAGCAGTTCTTC.

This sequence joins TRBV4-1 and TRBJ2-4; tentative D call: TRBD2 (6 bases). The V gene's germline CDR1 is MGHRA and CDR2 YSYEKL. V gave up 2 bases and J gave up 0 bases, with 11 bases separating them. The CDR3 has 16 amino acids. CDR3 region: CASSQRLDLAKNIQYF. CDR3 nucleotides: TGCGCCAGCAGCCAAAGACTAGACCTAGCCAAAAACATTCAGTACTTC.

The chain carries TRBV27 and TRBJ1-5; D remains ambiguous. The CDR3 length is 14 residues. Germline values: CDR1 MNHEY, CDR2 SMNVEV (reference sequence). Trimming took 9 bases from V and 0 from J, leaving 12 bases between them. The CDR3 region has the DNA TGTGCCAGTAGACACCTCTATAGCAATCAGCCCCAGCATTTT. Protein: CASRHLYSNQPQHF.

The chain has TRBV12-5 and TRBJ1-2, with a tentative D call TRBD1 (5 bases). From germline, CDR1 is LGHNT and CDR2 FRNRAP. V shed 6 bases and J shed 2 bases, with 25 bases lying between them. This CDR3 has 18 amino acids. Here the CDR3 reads CASGPHPVGGEGNYGYTF. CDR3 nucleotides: TGTGCTAGTGGCCCTCACCCGGTCGGGGGGGAAGGCAACTATGGCTACACCTTC.

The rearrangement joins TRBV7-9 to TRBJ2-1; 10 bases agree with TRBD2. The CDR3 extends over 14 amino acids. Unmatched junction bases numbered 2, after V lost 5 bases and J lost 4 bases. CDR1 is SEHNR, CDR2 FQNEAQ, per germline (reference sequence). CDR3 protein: CASSGTSAYNEQFF. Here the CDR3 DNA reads TGTGCCAGCAGCGGGACTAGCGCTTACAATGAGCAGTTCTTC.

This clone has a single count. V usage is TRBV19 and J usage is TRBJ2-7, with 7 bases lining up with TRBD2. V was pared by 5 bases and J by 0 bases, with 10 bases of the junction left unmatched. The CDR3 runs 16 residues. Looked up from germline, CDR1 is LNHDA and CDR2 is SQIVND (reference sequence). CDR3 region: CASSSDQRGNSYEQYF. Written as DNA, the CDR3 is TGTGCCAGTAGTTCCGATCAGCGGGGAAACTCCTACGAGCAGTACTTC.

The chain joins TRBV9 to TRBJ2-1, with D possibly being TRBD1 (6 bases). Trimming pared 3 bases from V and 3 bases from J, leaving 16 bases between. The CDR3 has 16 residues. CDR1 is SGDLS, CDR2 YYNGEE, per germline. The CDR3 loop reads CASSDQQGDLYNEQFF. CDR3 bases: TGTGCCAGCAGCGACCAACAGGGAGACCTCTACAATGAGCAGTTCTTC.

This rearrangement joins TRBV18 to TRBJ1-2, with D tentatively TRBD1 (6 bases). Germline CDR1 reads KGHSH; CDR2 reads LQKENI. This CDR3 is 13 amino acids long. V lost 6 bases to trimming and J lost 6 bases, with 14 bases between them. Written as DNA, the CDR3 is TGTGCCAGCTCGGTCGACAGGAGCCATGGCTACACCTTC. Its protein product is CASSVDRSHGYTF.

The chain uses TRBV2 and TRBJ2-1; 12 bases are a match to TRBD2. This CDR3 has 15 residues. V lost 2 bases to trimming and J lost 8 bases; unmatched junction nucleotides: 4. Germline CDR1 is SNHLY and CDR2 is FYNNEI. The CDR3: CASSELAGGLDEQFF. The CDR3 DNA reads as TGTGCCAGCAGTGAACTAGCGGGGGGGCTTGATGAGCAGTTCTTC.

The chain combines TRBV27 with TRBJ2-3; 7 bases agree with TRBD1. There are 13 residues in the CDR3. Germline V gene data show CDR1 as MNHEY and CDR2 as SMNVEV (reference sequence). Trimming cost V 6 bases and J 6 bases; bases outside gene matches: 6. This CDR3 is CASRQTGVDTQYF. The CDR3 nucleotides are TGTGCCAGCAGACAAACAGGGGTTGATACGCAGTATTTT.

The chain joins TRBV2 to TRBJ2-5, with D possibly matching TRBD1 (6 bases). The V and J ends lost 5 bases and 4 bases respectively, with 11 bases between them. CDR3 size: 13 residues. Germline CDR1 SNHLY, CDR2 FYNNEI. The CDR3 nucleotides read TGTGCCAGCAGTTCAGGGGTGGTAGAGACCCAGTACTTC. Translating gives CASSSGVVETQYF.

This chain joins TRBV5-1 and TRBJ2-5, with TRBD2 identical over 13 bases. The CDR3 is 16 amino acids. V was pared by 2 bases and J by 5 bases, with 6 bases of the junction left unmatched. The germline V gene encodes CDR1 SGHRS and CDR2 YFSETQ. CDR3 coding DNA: TGCGCCAGCAGCTTTACTAGCGGGGGGGCCTTCGAGACCCAGTACTTC. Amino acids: CASSFTSGGAFETQYF.

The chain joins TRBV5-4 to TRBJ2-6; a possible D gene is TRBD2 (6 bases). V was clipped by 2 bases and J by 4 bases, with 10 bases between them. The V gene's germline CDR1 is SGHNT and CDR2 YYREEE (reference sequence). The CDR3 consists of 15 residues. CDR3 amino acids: CASSFRAGGANVLTF. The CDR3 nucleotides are TGTGCCAGCAGCTTTCGGGCGGGAGGGGCCAACGTCCTGACTTTC.

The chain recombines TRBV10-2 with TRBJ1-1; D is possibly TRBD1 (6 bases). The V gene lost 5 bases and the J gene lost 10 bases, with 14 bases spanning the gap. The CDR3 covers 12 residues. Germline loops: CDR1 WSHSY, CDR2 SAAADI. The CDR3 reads CASSLGPRGAFF. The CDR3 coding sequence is TGCGCCAGCAGTCTCGGACCCAGGGGAGCTTTCTTT.

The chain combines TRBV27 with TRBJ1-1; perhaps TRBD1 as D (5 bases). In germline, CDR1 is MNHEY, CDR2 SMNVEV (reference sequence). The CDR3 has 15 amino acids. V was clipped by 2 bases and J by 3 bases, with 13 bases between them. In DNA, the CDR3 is TGTGCCAGCAGTTTACGAAAGACGGGGGACACTGAAGCTTTCTTT. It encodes CASSLRKTGDTEAFF.

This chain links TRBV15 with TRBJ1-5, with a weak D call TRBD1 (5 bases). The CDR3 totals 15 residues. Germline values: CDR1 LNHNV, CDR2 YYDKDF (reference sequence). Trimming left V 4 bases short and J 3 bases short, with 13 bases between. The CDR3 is CATSTHRQNNQPQHF. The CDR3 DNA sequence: TGTGCCACCAGCACTCACCGACAGAACAATCAGCCCCAGCATTTT.

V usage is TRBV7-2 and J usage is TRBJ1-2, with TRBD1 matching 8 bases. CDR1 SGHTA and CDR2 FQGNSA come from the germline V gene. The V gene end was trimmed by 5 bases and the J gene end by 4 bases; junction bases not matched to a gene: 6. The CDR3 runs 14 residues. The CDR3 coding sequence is TGTGCCAGCAGCGTGGACAGGGAGGGCTATGGCTACACCTTC. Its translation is CASSVDREGYGYTF.

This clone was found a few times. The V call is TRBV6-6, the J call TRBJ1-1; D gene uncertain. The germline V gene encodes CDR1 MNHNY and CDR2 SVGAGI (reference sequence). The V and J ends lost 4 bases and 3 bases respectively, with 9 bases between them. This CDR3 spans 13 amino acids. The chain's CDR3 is CASSFAKYTEAFF. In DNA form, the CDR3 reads TGTGCCAGCAGTTTTGCGAAATACACTGAAGCTTTCTTT.

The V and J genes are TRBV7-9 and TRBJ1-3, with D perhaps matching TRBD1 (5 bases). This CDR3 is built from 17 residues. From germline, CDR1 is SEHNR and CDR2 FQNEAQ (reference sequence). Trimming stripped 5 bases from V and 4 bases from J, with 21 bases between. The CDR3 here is CASSVYRDPPTGNTIYF. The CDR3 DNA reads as TGTGCCAGCAGCGTATACCGGGACCCACCAACCGGAAACACCATATATTTT.

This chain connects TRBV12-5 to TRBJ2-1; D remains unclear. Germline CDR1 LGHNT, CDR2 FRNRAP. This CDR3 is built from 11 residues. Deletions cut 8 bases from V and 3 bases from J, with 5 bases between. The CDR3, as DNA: TGTGCTAGTTTACTCTACAATGAGCAGTTCTTC. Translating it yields CASLLYNEQFF.